Listed below are T cell receptor beta chains from one sample, sequenced in a study of OX40 agonist ivuxolimab in advanced cancers. The repertoire was sequenced with immunoSEQ multiplex PCR; TCRdb's copy has only in-frame clones and lacks some. The sample includes 96,000 or so clones, 84% of them seen just once. The sequencing used CD4+ or CD8+ T cells sorted from blood, collected in a trial of the OX40 agonist ivuxolimab. Receptor source: an adult with an advanced solid tumor such as melanoma, head and neck, liver or kidney cancer. Both conserved end residues are part of each CDR3. Where a row states a size, it is once, few, many or the class of an expanded clone; other rows omit it.

v_gene	abundance	j_gene	CDR3aa
TRBV5-5	NA	TRBJ2-1	CASSLASGLIDEQFF
TRBV6-1	NA	TRBJ1-5	CASSEAVGTGYDSNQPQHF
TRBV4-1	NA	TRBJ1-2	CASSLYDKNYGYTF
TRBV7-9	NA	TRBJ2-1	CASRSGGGNYNEQFF
TRBV18	NA	TRBJ2-1	CASSPRKGGGASNEQFF
TRBV10-1	NA	TRBJ2-5	CASSGQEEGETQYF
TRBV10-3	NA	TRBJ2-3	CAITSGPEDTQYF
TRBV11-2	once	TRBJ2-1	CASSEGQDYTGVQFF
TRBV18	NA	TRBJ1-3	CASSPKEVTYGNTIYF
TRBV4-2	NA	TRBJ1-3	CASSKQGSGNTIYF
TRBV19	NA	NA	CASSIQQGGYEQYF
TRBV27	NA	TRBJ1-2	CASSLSLGGAGYTF
TRBV2	NA	TRBJ2-1	CASGQVRNEQFF
TRBV11-1	NA	TRBJ2-1	CASSLRRENSYNEQFF
TRBV15	NA	TRBJ2-3	CATSGTLAEVSDTQYF
TRBV9	NA	TRBJ2-3	CASSGSTGKGTDTQYF
TRBV6-6	NA	TRBJ2-2	CASTAGGQAHAGELFF
TRBV7-3	NA	TRBJ2-3	CASSHGTSLSLGTDTQYF
TRBV27	once	TRBJ2-7	CASSASPLAGVLYEQYF
TRBV7-9	NA	TRBJ2-2	CASSPAGAHTGELFF
TRBV7-8	NA	TRBJ2-7	CASSFLFGTTSYEQYF
TRBV4-3	NA	TRBJ2-1	CASSRVLAGGPHEQFF
TRBV5-5	NA	TRBJ2-7	CASRLGTHSSGLTYEQYF
TRBV1	NA	TRBJ2-7	CTSSYIREYEQYF
TRBV19	few	TRBJ1-2	CASREYRDYGYTF
TRBV7-6	once	TRBJ2-3	CASSYLAGTDTQYF
TRBV11-2	NA	TRBJ1-2	CASSLLSPNYGYTF
TRBV2	NA	TRBJ2-7	CAIRDRGDLGTSPYEQYF
TRBV4-3	once	TRBJ2-7	CASSPREGPYEQYF
TRBV4-1	NA	TRBJ2-7	CASSPGTAAYEQYF
TRBV7-9	NA	TRBJ2-3	CASRAKAGGTDTQYF
TRBV15	NA	TRBJ1-1	CATSRDLNTEAFF
TRBV7-9	NA	TRBJ2-3	CASSFPSTDTQYF
TRBV5-1	NA	TRBJ2-3	CASSLALATDTQYF
TRBV7-3	many	TRBJ1-2	CASSSPNEGYGYTF
TRBV20-1	few	TRBJ1-5	CSASGELQHF
TRBV13	NA	TRBJ1-6	CASSLGPVSPLHF
TRBV6-5	few	TRBJ2-7	CASSYSRTNYEQYF
TRBV14	NA	TRBJ2-1	CASSQEGGRYNEQFF
TRBV2	NA	TRBJ1-2	CASRPSPTGEGGYTF
TRBV6-6	NA	TRBJ2-3	CASTQLAVTDTQYF
TRBV6-6	NA	NA	CASSYGGQSYEQYF
TRBV15	once	TRBJ1-6	CATSRDAQSSYNSPLHF
TRBV6-6	NA	TRBJ2-3	CASSRTSGTDTQYF
TRBV7-9	NA	TRBJ1-1	CASSADWNTEAFF
TRBV5-1	NA	TRBJ2-3	CASSLVAGGTDTQYF
TRBV4-2	NA	TRBJ1-1	CASSPGTGGTNTEAFF
TRBV10-3	NA	TRBJ2-3	CAISAGTATDTQYF
TRBV6-1	NA	TRBJ1-3	CASIIGGGGNTIYF
TRBV5-8	NA	TRBJ1-5	CASSLLTGLSNQPQHF
TRBV2	NA	TRBJ1-2	CASSEKGQGYGYTF
TRBV19	NA	TRBJ1-4	CASSMGRLATNEKLFF
TRBV21-1	NA	TRBJ1-1	CASSKGDTEAFF
TRBV2	NA	TRBJ2-6	CATRSGSGANVLTF
TRBV2	NA	TRBJ2-1	CARGDGNEQFF